A selection of T cell receptor beta chains follows, all from one sample in a study of metastatic and nonmetastatic thyroid tumors. TCRdb re-analyzed the PCR reads using MiXCR. The data hold about 35,000 clones, with 29% observed a single time. Sample: blood. The receptors stem from a female donor with papillary thyroid cancer or a benign thyroid nodule (not recorded which). Some clones in this sample may be carry-over from other donors' samples. CDR3s include the opening cysteine and the closing phenylalanine or tryptophan. Each record gives: J gene, D gene, V gene, clone size, CDR3 DNA, CDR3 protein. The D gene is left open where the match is weak. Size values are once, few and many counts, or a class for expanded clones, and some rows have none.

j_gene: TRBJ1-2
d_gene: NA
v_gene: TRBV28
abundance: medium-sized
CDR3nt: TGTGCCAGCAGTTTAGCGGGGACTAACTATGGCTACACCTTC
CDR3aa: CASSLAGTNYGYTF

j_gene: TRBJ1-2
d_gene: NA
v_gene: TRBV25-1
abundance: NA
CDR3nt: TGTGCCAGCGCCCTAAGCTGGGAAAGGAATGGCTACTCCTTC
CDR3aa: CASALSWERNGYSF

j_gene: TRBJ1-1
d_gene: NA
v_gene: TRBV29-1
abundance: NA
CDR3nt: TGCAGCGTTGCCAAGGGGACGTACACTGAAGCTTTCTTT
CDR3aa: CSVAKGTYTEAFF

j_gene: TRBJ2-3
d_gene: NA
v_gene: TRBV24-1
abundance: few
CDR3nt: TGTGCCACCAGTGATTTTCAGACAGGGAGGTCAGATACGCAGTATTTT
CDR3aa: CATSDFQTGRSDTQYF

j_gene: TRBJ2-2
d_gene: TRBD1
v_gene: TRBV28
abundance: many
CDR3nt: TGTGCCAGCGCGACCGAGACAGGGCCCGGGGAGCTGTTTTTT
CDR3aa: CASATETGPGELFF

j_gene: TRBJ2-1
d_gene: NA
v_gene: TRBV20-1
abundance: many
CDR3nt: TGCAGTGCTAGAGATAAAGCAAATGAGCAGTTCTTC
CDR3aa: CSARDKANEQFF

j_gene: TRBJ1-2
d_gene: NA
v_gene: TRBV6-1
abundance: NA
CDR3nt: TGTGCCAGCAGCTTTGGGTACAGTGATAACTATGGCTACACCTTC
CDR3aa: CASSFGYSDNYGYTF

j_gene: TRBJ2-3
d_gene: NA
v_gene: TRBV29-1
abundance: many
CDR3nt: TGCAGCGTTGAAGATCAAGAAACAGAACCCAACACAGATACGCAGTATTTT
CDR3aa: CSVEDQETEPNTDTQYF

j_gene: TRBJ1-6
d_gene: NA
v_gene: TRBV19
abundance: few
CDR3nt: TGTGCCAGTAGTATAGGACTGGATTCACCCCTCCACTTT
CDR3aa: CASSIGLDSPLHF

j_gene: TRBJ2-5
d_gene: TRBD2
v_gene: TRBV19
abundance: many
CDR3nt: TGTGCCAGTAGTATAGAATCTAGCGGGAGTGGAGAGACCCAGTACTTC
CDR3aa: CASSIESSGSGETQYF

j_gene: TRBJ1-4
d_gene: NA
v_gene: TRBV10-1
abundance: few
CDR3nt: TGCGCCAGCCACTTTCAGGGCCTCCTTTTTGAAAAACTGTTTTTT
CDR3aa: CASHFQGLLFEKLFF

j_gene: TRBJ2-7
d_gene: NA
v_gene: TRBV12-3/TRBV12-4
abundance: few
CDR3nt: TGTGCCAGCAGTCCAGGGACCCTAAGGGGCGAGCAGTACTTC
CDR3aa: CASSPGTLRGEQYF

j_gene: TRBJ2-7
d_gene: TRBD2
v_gene: TRBV6-1
abundance: medium-sized
CDR3nt: TGTGCCAGCAGTCTTGCCCCGGGGGGGCCGGGCGAGCAGTACTTC
CDR3aa: CASSLAPGGPGEQYF

j_gene: TRBJ1-2
d_gene: NA
v_gene: TRBV29-1
abundance: NA
CDR3nt: TGCAGCGTTCCTCTCCCGGGGGGAGAGGGCTATGGCTACACCTTC
CDR3aa: CSVPLPGGEGYGYTF

j_gene: TRBJ2-2
d_gene: NA
v_gene: TRBV6-2/TRBV6-3
abundance: NA
CDR3nt: TGTGCCAGCAGTCCCTACATACAAACCGGGGAGCTGTTTTTT
CDR3aa: CASSPYIQTGELFF

j_gene: TRBJ2-3
d_gene: NA
v_gene: TRBV14
abundance: many
CDR3nt: TGTGCCAGCAGCCAAGATTCAGCGGCTATAAGCACAGATACGCAGTATTTT
CDR3aa: CASSQDSAAISTDTQYF

j_gene: TRBJ1-5
d_gene: NA
v_gene: TRBV4-1
abundance: medium-sized
CDR3nt: TGCGCCAGCAGCCAAGATGGGGGCCTGGGCAATCAGCCCCAGCATTTT
CDR3aa: CASSQDGGLGNQPQHF

j_gene: TRBJ1-4
d_gene: NA
v_gene: TRBV5-1
abundance: NA
CDR3nt: TGCGCCAGCAGCTCGACATGGGGGGTTAATGACAAACTGTTTTTT
CDR3aa: CASSSTWGVNDKLFF

j_gene: TRBJ2-5
d_gene: NA
v_gene: TRBV3-1
abundance: many
CDR3nt: TGTGCCAGCAGCCAAGAGCTGGCCCAAGAGACCCAGTACTTC
CDR3aa: CASSQELAQETQYF

j_gene: TRBJ1-5
d_gene: NA
v_gene: TRBV27
abundance: many
CDR3nt: TGTGCCAGCAGTTTAGGAGGGTATAGCAATCAGCCCCAGCATTTT
CDR3aa: CASSLGGYSNQPQHF

j_gene: TRBJ2-7
d_gene: NA
v_gene: TRBV5-1
abundance: NA
CDR3nt: TGCGCCAGCAGCGCAGGGCCCTACGAGCAGTACTTC
CDR3aa: CASSAGPYEQYF

j_gene: TRBJ1-2
d_gene: NA
v_gene: TRBV6-1
abundance: medium-sized
CDR3nt: TGTGCCAGCAGCTGGGACGCTGGGAATGGCTACACCTTC
CDR3aa: CASSWDAGNGYTF

j_gene: TRBJ2-6
d_gene: NA
v_gene: TRBV27
abundance: few
CDR3nt: TGTGCCAGCGCCACGGGGATCTCTGGGGACAACGTCCTGAATTTC
CDR3aa: CASATGISGDNVLNF

j_gene: TRBJ2-3
d_gene: TRBD1
v_gene: TRBV5-6
abundance: NA
CDR3nt: TGTGCCAGCAGCTGGGGGATCGAGACAGGGCCCGACACAGATACGCAGTATTTT
CDR3aa: CASSWGIETGPDTDTQYF

j_gene: TRBJ2-2
d_gene: NA
v_gene: TRBV11-2
abundance: many
CDR3nt: TGTGCCAGCAGCCCAACCCTCGACAGAAACACCGGGGAGCTGTTTTTT
CDR3aa: CASSPTLDRNTGELFF

j_gene: TRBJ1-2
d_gene: TRBD1
v_gene: TRBV24-1
abundance: many
CDR3nt: TGTGCCACCAGTGCTCCGGACAGGGTGTATGGCTACACCTTC
CDR3aa: CATSAPDRVYGYTF

j_gene: TRBJ1-4
d_gene: NA
v_gene: TRBV19
abundance: many
CDR3nt: TGTGCCAGTACGAGGGGACGGACTAATGAAAAACTGTTTTTT
CDR3aa: CASTRGRTNEKLFF

j_gene: TRBJ2-1
d_gene: NA
v_gene: TRBV12-3/TRBV12-4
abundance: NA
CDR3nt: TGTGCCAGCATGCCGATGTCGGGTGAGCAGTTCTTC
CDR3aa: CASMPMSGEQFF

j_gene: TRBJ1-4
d_gene: TRBD1
v_gene: TRBV7-8
abundance: many
CDR3nt: TGTGCCAGCAGCTTAGCAGGGGGACAGGCAGGGGGAAGCGGGAAACTGTTTTTT
CDR3aa: CASSLAGGQAGGSGKLFF

j_gene: TRBJ2-5
d_gene: NA
v_gene: TRBV6-1
abundance: NA
CDR3nt: TGTGCCAGCAGGAGAAGAAGGCGGCAAATTCTCTTGGAGACCCAGTACTTC
CDR3aa: CASRRRRRQILLETQYF

j_gene: TRBJ2-1
d_gene: NA
v_gene: TRBV18
abundance: once
CDR3nt: TGTGCCAGCTCACCACCGGGAGGTTCGATTCCCTACAATGAGCAGTTCTTC
CDR3aa: CASSPPGGSIPYNEQFF

j_gene: TRBJ2-3
d_gene: NA
v_gene: TRBV30
abundance: few
CDR3nt: TGTGCCTGGAGCTTAGATGGCACAGATACGCAGTATTTT
CDR3aa: CAWSLDGTDTQYF

j_gene: TRBJ2-6
d_gene: NA
v_gene: TRBV6-2/TRBV6-3
abundance: few
CDR3nt: TGTGCCAGCGGTTACTCACTGGGGTCCAACGTCCTGACTTTC
CDR3aa: CASGYSLGSNVLTF

j_gene: TRBJ1-6
d_gene: NA
v_gene: TRBV19
abundance: NA
CDR3nt: TGTGCCAGTGGGTTAAAGGACAGTGTAAACTCACCCCTCCACTTT
CDR3aa: CASGLKDSVNSPLHF

j_gene: TRBJ2-2
d_gene: TRBD2
v_gene: TRBV6-4
abundance: few
CDR3nt: TGTGCCAGCAGTGTGACTAGCGGGAGCTCCGGGGAGCTGTTTTTT
CDR3aa: CASSVTSGSSGELFF

j_gene: TRBJ1-3
d_gene: NA
v_gene: TRBV28
abundance: medium-sized
CDR3nt: TGTGCCAGCAGTTTAACGAGGGGATCTGGAAACACCATATATTTT
CDR3aa: CASSLTRGSGNTIYF

j_gene: TRBJ1-2
d_gene: TRBD1
v_gene: TRBV6-1
abundance: medium-sized
CDR3nt: TGTGCCAGCAGTTTCCGACAGGGGAGCGACTATGGCTACACCTTC
CDR3aa: CASSFRQGSDYGYTF

j_gene: TRBJ2-7
d_gene: NA
v_gene: TRBV5-5
abundance: many
CDR3nt: TGTGCCAGCAGCTCCGAAGAAGCCCGTACTACCTACGAGCAGTACTTC
CDR3aa: CASSSEEARTTYEQYF

j_gene: TRBJ2-7
d_gene: NA
v_gene: TRBV7-3
abundance: NA
CDR3nt: TGTGCCAGCAGCTTACTATCTGGAGAGTCCGAGCAGTACTTC
CDR3aa: CASSLLSGESEQYF

j_gene: TRBJ2-1
d_gene: TRBD1
v_gene: TRBV4-1
abundance: NA
CDR3nt: TGCGCCAGCAGCCAAGAGGTGTTTAGACAGGGGCAAGCCGAGCAGTTCTTC
CDR3aa: CASSQEVFRQGQAEQFF

j_gene: TRBJ1-1
d_gene: NA
v_gene: TRBV4-1
abundance: many
CDR3nt: TGCGCCAGCAGGAACAGGATGAAGAACACTGAAGCTTTCTTT
CDR3aa: CASRNRMKNTEAFF

j_gene: TRBJ2-7
d_gene: TRBD2
v_gene: TRBV5-1
abundance: NA
CDR3nt: TGCGCCAGCAGCTTACAAGTACTAGCGAGACCCTACGAGCAGTACTTC
CDR3aa: CASSLQVLARPYEQYF

j_gene: TRBJ2-3
d_gene: TRBD1
v_gene: TRBV5-1
abundance: NA
CDR3nt: TGCGCCAGCAGCTCACATAACTACAGGGGGACAGATACGCAGTATTTT
CDR3aa: CASSSHNYRGTDTQYF

j_gene: TRBJ2-1
d_gene: TRBD2
v_gene: TRBV9
abundance: many
CDR3nt: TGTGCCAGCAGCGCCAGGACTAGCGGGGTTAATGAGCAGTTCTTC
CDR3aa: CASSARTSGVNEQFF

j_gene: TRBJ1-3
d_gene: NA
v_gene: TRBV9
abundance: NA
CDR3nt: TGTGCCAGCAGCGGTGGTTCGGGAAACACCATATATTTT
CDR3aa: CASSGGSGNTIYF

j_gene: TRBJ2-2
d_gene: NA
v_gene: TRBV18
abundance: NA
CDR3nt: TGTGTCAGCTCAGAGTCCGTGACAGCTAACACCGTGGAGCTGTTTTTT
CDR3aa: CVSSESVTANTVELFF

j_gene: TRBJ2-1
d_gene: TRBD2
v_gene: TRBV10-3
abundance: NA
CDR3nt: TGTGCCATCAGTTCTAGCGGTAATAATGAGCAGTTCTTC
CDR3aa: CAISSSGNNEQFF

j_gene: TRBJ2-7
d_gene: NA
v_gene: TRBV10-3
abundance: few
CDR3nt: TGTGCCATCAGTGACCCGACAGCAAACTCCTACGAGCAGTACTTC
CDR3aa: CAISDPTANSYEQYF

j_gene: TRBJ2-2
d_gene: TRBD2
v_gene: TRBV3-1
abundance: many
CDR3nt: TGTGCCAGCAGCCAAGGACTAGCGGGAGGGTTCGCGAACACCGGGGAGCTGTTTTTT
CDR3aa: CASSQGLAGGFANTGELFF

j_gene: TRBJ2-3
d_gene: NA
v_gene: TRBV6-1
abundance: few
CDR3nt: TGTGCCAGCATCGTATCACTCCCTTTGTCAGATACGCAGTATTTT
CDR3aa: CASIVSLPLSDTQYF

j_gene: TRBJ1-2
d_gene: NA
v_gene: TRBV6-2/TRBV6-3
abundance: few
CDR3nt: TGTGCCAGCGGTTTGCAGGATGTAGGAGATGGCTACACCTTC
CDR3aa: CASGLQDVGDGYTF